The clone carrying this TCR beta chain was seen only a few times. Its target is not known. In germline, CDR1 is SGHKS, CDR2 YYEKEE (reference sequence). This CDR3 spans 14 amino acids. The trim removed 3 bases at V and 4 bases at J, leaving 6 bases unmatched. This record belongs to a study of T-cell memory formation after mild COVID-19. Turning to the study itself: Most TCR clusters belonged to a single donor. General study results and limits: Day 15 to 85 contracting clones showed balanced CD4/CD8; later expanders leaned CD4+. Clonal second-wave expansions that peaked on day 37 had unconfirmed SARS-CoV-2 specificity. Contracting CD4+ clones were located mainly in CM and EM, and CD8+ clones in EMRA.

TCRdb re-called the 5' RACE reads with MiXCR, one entry per CDR3 protein. The table has around 220,000 distinct CDR3 sequences, roughly 17% seen once. This clonotype was sampled from a man between 18 and 35 years old who had mild COVID-19 (a few samples of this study predate the infection). Cell type and time point are not known. The chain employs TRBV5-5 and TRBJ1-1; 7 bases fit TRBD1. The specimen sequenced was PBMCs or a T cell subset sorted from them (not recorded which). The CDR3 spells CASSSRQGGTEAFF. In nucleotides, the CDR3 is TGTGCCAGCAGCTCCCGTCAGGGGGGCACTGAAGCTTTCTTT.